This T cell receptor (beta chain) was recorded in a study of blood T cell repertoires in COVID-19. Study context: Nucleic acid was either cDNA or gDNA, and it came from T cells, B-cell-depleted T cells, or PBMCs.

This clone has a handful of counts. V lost 5 bases, J lost 6 bases, and 2 bases stayed unmatched. The CDR3 length is 13 residues. CDR1 is PRHDT and CDR2 is FYEKMQ in the germline V gene (reference sequence). Some clones are missing from TCRdb's copy, which holds only in-frame ones; the method was immunoSEQ multiplex PCR. Of some 120,000 clones in the sample, approximately 87% were seen once. The sequence came from a woman aged 50 to 65 with acute or convalescent COVID-19. Material: peripheral blood. The chain combines TRBV13 with TRBJ2-5; TRBD1 agrees at 11 bases. The CDR3 sequence is CASSGDRGKTQYF. CDR3 coding DNA: TGTGCCAGCAGCGGGGACAGGGGGAAGACCCAGTACTTC. Looking up the rest from reference TRBV13 and TRBJ2-5 gives the full variable domain: AAGVIQSPRHLIKEKRETATLKCYPIPRHDTVYWYQQGPGQDPQFLISFYEKMQSDKGSIPDRFSAQQFSDYHSELNMSSLELGDSALYFCASSGDRGKTQYFGPGTRLLVL.